A single sample is the source of the 20 T cell receptor beta chains below, sequenced in a study of identical twins. TCRdb fed the 5' RACE reads into MiXCR, producing one record per CDR3 protein. This sample has 700,000 or so distinct CDR3 sequences, with 21% found just once. The data also belong to a second study, concerning T cells expressing NK-cell markers.

The sequenced sample consisted of PBMCs. The receptor set was obtained from a woman younger than 30 in good health.

There are many counts of this clonotype. The chain joins TRBV21-1 to TRBJ1-1. TRBV21-1 has pseudogene status. There are 14 residues in the CDR3. The CDR3 DNA reads TGTGCCAGCAGCTTCGGACATACGGGAACTGAAGCTTTCTTT. Translated: CASSFGHTGTEAFF.

This clonotype was picked up many times. The chain uses TRBV14 and TRBJ2-1, with D maybe TRBD1 (6 bases). CDR1 SGHDN and CDR2 FVKESK come from the germline V gene. The CDR3 spans 15 residues. Between the trimmed V and J ends, which lost 4 bases and 2 bases, there was a span of 12 bases. The CDR3 region is CASSRPGHTYNEQFF. CDR3 in DNA: TGTGCCAGCAGCCGTCCGGGACACACCTACAATGAGCAGTTCTTC.

The genes are TRBV5-4 and TRBJ1-2; 8 nucleotides agree with TRBD1. J lost 8 bases, V lost 0 bases, and 9 bases had no gene match. In germline, CDR1 is SGHNT, CDR2 YYREEE (reference sequence). The CDR3 contains 15 residues. The DNA of the CDR3 is TGTGCCAGCAGCTTGGACCATGGACAGGGAGAGGGCTACACCTTC. Its translation is CASSLDHGQGEGYTF.

This chain joins TRBV7-9 and TRBJ1-1; a possible D gene is TRBD1 (5 bases). Germline assignment: CDR1 SEHNR and CDR2 FQNEAQ (reference sequence). This CDR3 spans 16 amino acids. Trimming cost V 5 bases and J 1 base, with 17 bases left between them. In DNA, the CDR3 is TGTGCCAGCAGCCAAACTAGGGGAACCAAGAACACTGAAGCTTTCTTT. Translating it yields CASSQTRGTKNTEAFF.

In this sample, this clonotype turned up a few times. CDR3 in amino acids: CAWSPDSQETQYF. CDR3 in DNA: TGTGCCTGGAGTCCCGACAGTCAAGAGACCCAGTACTTC. The rearrangement links TRBV30 to TRBJ2-5; tentative D call: TRBD1 (5 bases). The CDR3 length is 13 residues. Trimming took 2 bases from V and 2 from J, leaving 9 bases between them. Germline lookup yields CDR1 GTSNPN and CDR2 SVGIG (reference sequence).

V usage is TRBV12-3 or TRBV12-4 and J usage is TRBJ2-3; D possibly corresponds to TRBD2 (6 bases). V lost 7 bases to trimming and J lost 1 base, with 15 bases between them. The CDR3 length is 15 residues. The CDR3 here is CASTLGGDGTDTQYF. The CDR3 DNA reads TGTGCCAGCACCCTCGGGGGAGATGGCACAGATACGCAGTATTTT.

The J gene is TRBJ1-1, the V gene TRBV29-1, with D maybe TRBD1 (5 bases). This CDR3 region has 15 residues. In germline, CDR1 is SQVTM, CDR2 ANQGSEA. V was clipped by 6 bases and J by 4 bases, with 21 bases between them. CDR3: CSVVNRDRVGTEAFF. CDR3 DNA sequence: TGCAGCGTGGTGAACCGGGACCGAGTTGGCACTGAAGCTTTCTTT. Combining the CDR3 with reference TRBV29-1 and TRBJ1-1 gives the whole variable domain SAVISQKPSRDICQRGTSLTIQCQVDSQVTMMFWYRQQPGQSLTLIATANQGSEATYESGFVIDKFPISRPNLTFSTLTVSNMSPEDSSIYLCSVVNRDRVGTEAFFGQGTRLTVV.

CDR3 region: CSARGRGPHGYTF. CDR3 bases: TGCAGTGCCCGAGGGCGCGGACCGCATGGCTACACCTTC. The chain couples TRBV20-1 to TRBJ1-2; D is undetermined. Germline V gene sequence: CDR1 DFQATT, CDR2 SNEGSKA (reference sequence). The V gene lost 6 bases and the J gene lost 6 bases, with 17 bases spanning the gap. This CDR3 is built from 13 residues.

V is TRBV4-1 and J is TRBJ2-2; D gene unclear. The CDR3 is 15 residues long. Germline CDR1 MGHRA, CDR2 YSYEKL. Trimming shortened V by 2 bases and J by 0 bases, and 7 bases separated the two germline ends. The CDR3 nucleotides read TGCGCCAGCAGCCAAACGTTCTCGAACACCGGGGAGCTGTTTTTT. It specifies CASSQTFSNTGELFF.

V is TRBV20-1 and J is TRBJ1-1; D may be TRBD1 (6 bases). CDR3 length: 12 amino acids. The ends were cut back, 8 bases at V and 1 base at J, with 11 bases in the middle. Germline V gene data show CDR1 as DFQATT and CDR2 as SNEGSKA (reference sequence). CDR3 amino acids: CSCTGTNTEAFF. The CDR3 nucleotides are TGCAGTTGTACAGGGACGAACACTGAAGCTTTCTTT.

The chain couples TRBV3-1 to TRBJ2-2, with D unclear. CDR3 length: 13 residues. Germline CDR1 is LGHDT and CDR2 is YNNKEL (reference sequence). The V end lost 2 bases, the J end lost 6 bases, and 7 bases lay between the germline ends. CDR3 region: CASSQRLSGELFF. The CDR3 nucleotides are TGTGCCAGCAGCCAACGCCTGTCCGGGGAGCTGTTTTTT.

This chain joins TRBV6-2 or TRBV6-3 and TRBJ2-7; 7 nucleotides agree with TRBD2. The trim removed 5 bases at V and 3 bases at J, leaving 10 bases unmatched. This CDR3 is 15 amino acids long. From germline, CDR1 is MNHEY and CDR2 SVGEGT. The chain's CDR3 is CASSNFREVRYEQYF. CDR3 in DNA: TGTGCCAGCAGTAATTTTCGGGAGGTACGCTACGAGCAGTACTTC.

This clonotype occurred many times. V gene TRBV21-1 combines with J gene TRBJ2-3; the D call TRBD1 from the table was never checked on the DNA. TRBV21-1 is a recognized pseudogene. This CDR3 comprises 20 residues. The DNA for the CDR3 is TGTGCCAGCAGCAAAAGGGGGCCGGGACAGGGGAGTGGTCCCACAGGTACGCAGTATTTT. Amino acid sequence: CASSKRGPGQGSGPTGTQYF.

The chain has TRBV6-5 and TRBJ2-7, with TRBD2 as a possible D gene (6 bases). V was pared by 2 bases and J by 3 bases, with 8 bases between. The CDR3 is 13 amino acids. Per the germline V gene, CDR1 is MNHEY and CDR2 is SVGAGI. The CDR3 here is CASSYRRGYEQYF. The CDR3 DNA sequence: TGTGCCAGCAGTTACCGGCGGGGCTACGAGCAGTACTTC.

The CDR3 region is CAGGDLPTGELFF. In DNA form, the CDR3 reads TGTGCCGGTGGGGACCTCCCCACCGGGGAGCTGTTTTTT. This chain joins TRBV10-3 and TRBJ2-2; D may match TRBD1 or TRBD2 (5 bases each). Deletions cut 11 bases from V and 4 bases from J, with 14 bases between. The CDR3 is 13 amino acids. Germline V gene lookup returns CDR1 ENHRY and CDR2 SYGVKD.

The table lists this clonotype with a few counts. The chain recombines TRBV10-3 with TRBJ1-2, with a possible D match to TRBD1 (6 bases). This CDR3 is 14 amino acids long. In germline, CDR1 is ENHRY, CDR2 SYGVKD. The V end lost 0 bases, the J end lost 3 bases, and 8 bases lay between the germline ends. CDR3 amino acids: CAISESGGYYGYTF. Here the CDR3 DNA reads TGTGCCATCAGTGAGTCAGGGGGTTACTATGGCTACACCTTC.

This clonotype was seen at least ten times. V and J are TRBV6-1 and TRBJ1-1; 8 nucleotides match TRBD1. Germline CDR1 is MNHNS and CDR2 is SASEGT. The ends lost 6 bases at V and 4 bases at J; junction bases unmatched: 10. CDR3 length equals 15 residues. The CDR3 protein is CASRPKGQGGTEAFF. As DNA, the CDR3 is TGTGCCAGCAGGCCAAAAGGACAGGGAGGCACTGAAGCTTTCTTT.

This clonotype has only a few counts. This CDR3 fails to terminate in the conserved phenylalanine or tryptophan, so it likely reflects a read error. The DNA is left out, because the CDR3 cannot be placed on it with certainty; the CDR3 is given as TCRdb lists it. This sequence joins TRBV2 and TRBJ2-5; the tabulated D call, TRBD2, remains unverified against the DNA. The CDR3 sequence runs 11 residues, both termini included. Looked up from germline, CDR1 is SNHLY and CDR2 is FYNNEI. This CDR3 is CASRQDGTKTV.

This clonotype was seen a few times. The chain links TRBV28 to TRBJ2-3, with D possibly being TRBD1 or TRBD2 (6 bases each). V lost 7 bases, J lost 1 base, and 21 bases lay in between. Germline CDR1 is MDHEN and CDR2 is SYDVKM. The CDR3 extends over 17 amino acids. The CDR3, as DNA: TGTGCCAGCAACTCCCAGTTCTTTCGGGGGCGCACAGATACGCAGTATTTT. Protein: CASNSQFFRGRTDTQYF.

This clonotype was seen more than once but under ten times. This rearrangement joins TRBV20-1 to TRBJ2-7; no reliable D call. The V end lost 1 base, the J end lost 6 bases, and 10 bases lay between the germline ends. This CDR3 is 12 amino acids long. Per the germline V gene, CDR1 is DFQATT and CDR2 is SNEGSKA (reference sequence). This chain's CDR3 is CSARGIGFEQYF. CDR3 DNA: TGCAGTGCTAGAGGGATTGGGTTCGAGCAGTACTTC.